This entry lists 29 T cell receptor beta chains sequenced from one sample in a study of T cell responses to AZD1222 COVID-19 vaccine listed by TCRdb under 2021. The protocol used for the library was the immunoSEQ multiplex PCR assay. In TCRdb, the immuneACCESS table is reduced to in-frame sequences with V and J assigned. These tables do not hold every clone; where another copy was compared, an unresolved V gene accounts for under half, and the others remain unexplained. This sample gives under 200,000 clones in total; 90% of them show up just once. 1.5% of the sample lies in the top ten. The sample's time point, from its label and the paper: baseline before first vaccination. The starting material was peripheral blood, obtained on day 0 of AZD1222 vaccination. All receptors derive from an adult in good health.

The sample holds one count of this clone. The chain uses TRBV2 and TRBJ1-3; D unclear. Germline V gene data show CDR1 as SNHLY and CDR2 as FYNNEI. V dropped 5 bases and J dropped 0 bases, with 5 bases sitting between them. This CDR3 has 13 amino acids. This CDR3 is CASSSFSGNTIYF. CDR3 nucleotide sequence: TGTGCCAGCAGTAGTTTCTCTGGAAACACCATATATTTT.

This chain uses TRBV10-1 with TRBJ2-3; TRBD2 matches 9 bases. The V segment lost 1 base and the J segment 1 base; nucleotides outside the gene matches: 3. CDR1 WNHNN and CDR2 SYGVQD come from the germline V gene (reference sequence). The CDR3 has 16 amino acids. CDR3 nucleotides: TGCGCCAGCAGTGAGTGGGCTAGCGGGGGCACAGATACGCAGTATTTT. Translation gives CASSEWASGGTDTQYF.

The genes are TRBV6-5 and TRBJ2-7, with 7 nucleotides matching TRBD1. Germline assignment: CDR1 MNHEY and CDR2 SVGAGI. The CDR3 loop spans 15 amino acids. Trimming took 5 bases from V and 2 from J; bases not matched to a gene: 9. CDR3 in DNA: TGTGCCAGCAGTCCCCGACAGGGAGCCCCCTACGAGCAGTACTTC. Its protein is CASSPRQGAPYEQYF.

The V call is TRBV30, the J call TRBJ1-3; 8 bases line up with TRBD1. V trimming: 2 bases; J trimming: 0 bases; junction bases outside the gene matches: 6. The CDR3 is 16 residues long. Germline CDR1 is GTSNPN and CDR2 is SVGIG (reference sequence). The CDR3 loop reads CAWSSDRASSGNTIYF. CDR3 nucleotides: TGTGCCTGGAGTTCGGACAGGGCGAGCTCTGGAAACACCATATATTTT.

V gene TRBV6-2 or TRBV6-3 combines with J gene TRBJ1-2; 9 nucleotides match TRBD1. This CDR3 has 15 amino acids. CDR1 is MNHEY, CDR2 SVGEGT, per germline. V was clipped by 4 bases and J by 7 bases; unmatched bases: 10. The CDR3 coding sequence is TGTGCCAGCAGTTCTTACTGGGACAGGGTGCGTGGCTACACCTTC. Encoded protein: CASSSYWDRVRGYTF.

This clone occurred once. V usage is TRBV14 and J usage is TRBJ1-1; D perhaps matches TRBD1 (5 bases). The CDR3 runs 16 residues. CDR1 and CDR2 from the germline V gene are SGHDN and FVKESK. Trimming took 0 bases from V and 4 from J, leaving 15 bases between them. This chain's CDR3 is CASSQDRLPGGTEAFF. DNA of the CDR3: TGTGCCAGCAGCCAAGATCGTTTGCCCGGGGGCACTGAAGCTTTCTTT.

V is TRBV10-3 and J is TRBJ2-7, with TRBD1 matching 7 bases. With 6 bases clipped from V and 3 bases from J, the junction kept 5 bases outside the gene matches. This CDR3 spans 13 amino acids. Germline CDR1 ENHRY, CDR2 SYGVKD. The CDR3 protein is CAIRDRTLYEQYF. CDR3 sequence (DNA): TGTGCCATCAGGGACAGGACCCTCTACGAGCAGTACTTC.

The V gene is TRBV7-9, the J gene TRBJ1-5; no definite D call. Germline V gives CDR1 SEHNR, CDR2 FQNEAQ (reference sequence). The germline V and J ends were trimmed by 5 bases and 3 bases, with 5 bases remaining between them. The CDR3 has 12 residues. The DNA of the CDR3 is TGTGCCAGCAGCAGAGACAATCAGCCCCAGCATTTT. Amino acids: CASSRDNQPQHF.

The rearrangement uses TRBV24-1 and TRBJ1-1; maybe TRBD1 (5 bases). The germline V gene has CDR1 KGHDR and CDR2 SFDVKD. The CDR3 sequence is 14 residues long. Trimming removed 7 bases from V and 0 bases from J, with 11 bases in between. The CDR3 is CATSRDGLNTEAFF. Written as DNA, the CDR3 is TGTGCCACCAGCCGGGACGGCTTGAACACTGAAGCTTTCTTT.

The chain has TRBV7-6 and TRBJ2-2, with a tentative D call TRBD1 (6 bases). Trimming took off 2 bases at V and 5 bases at J, with 12 bases between the two ends. The CDR3 totals 15 residues. The V gene's germline CDR1 is SGHVS and CDR2 FNYEAQ. For the CDR3, the DNA is TGTGCCAGCAGCTTATCAGGGGCTGAGACCGGGGAGCTGTTTTTT. Protein product: CASSLSGAETGELFF.

The chain joins TRBV28 to TRBJ1-2, with 7 bases identical to TRBD1. Germline loops: CDR1 MDHEN, CDR2 SYDVKM. Losses at the gene ends were 5 bases for V and 2 bases for J; bases not matched to a gene: 5. The CDR3 has 14 amino acids. The CDR3 DNA is TGTGCCAGCAGTCTCCAGGGGGGAAACTATGGCTACACCTTC. Its protein is CASSLQGGNYGYTF.

V gene TRBV7-9 combines with J gene TRBJ2-5, with no clear D. Germline CDR1 and CDR2: SEHNR and FQNEAQ (reference sequence). V lost 3 bases and J 5 bases, leaving 4 bases between the germline ends. The CDR3 extends over 11 amino acids. The CDR3 spells CASSFTETQYF. The CDR3 nucleotides read TGTGCCAGCAGCTTCACGGAGACCCAGTACTTC.

The chain employs TRBV10-1 and TRBJ1-6; D gene unclear. V shed 6 bases and J shed 8 bases, with 11 bases lying between them. There are 13 residues in the CDR3. Per the germline V gene, CDR1 is WNHNN and CDR2 is SYGVQD (reference sequence). In DNA form, the CDR3 reads TGCGCCAGCAGGGGAAGCGTTTATTCACCCCTCCACTTT. It specifies CASRGSVYSPLHF.

The chain uses TRBV5-1 and TRBJ1-2; D uncertain. Trimming left V 1 base short and J 0 bases short, with 7 bases between. Looked up from germline, CDR1 is SGHRS and CDR2 is YFSETQ. CDR3 length: 14 residues. CDR3 in amino acids: CASSLFQTNYGYTF. The CDR3 DNA sequence: TGCGCCAGCAGCTTGTTCCAAACTAACTATGGCTACACCTTC.

This clone was seen only a few times. The rearrangement joins TRBV4-2 to TRBJ1-1, with D unclear. Germline V gene sequence: CDR1 LGHNA, CDR2 YNFKEQ. This CDR3 comprises 13 residues. V shed 3 bases and J shed 3 bases, with 8 bases lying between them. In DNA, the CDR3 is TGTGCCAGCAGCCAGAGGATGGACACTGAAGCTTTCTTT. This encodes CASSQRMDTEAFF.

This clone has just one count. This chain links TRBV5-8 with TRBJ2-7, with D perhaps matching TRBD1 (6 bases). Trimming removed 10 bases at V and 3 bases at J, with 23 bases between. Germline lookup yields CDR1 SGHTS and CDR2 YDEGEE. The length of the CDR3 is 15 residues. CDR3 coding DNA: TGTGCCGCACGCCTTCTCTCGGGACACAGCTACGAGCAGTACTTC. Translating gives CAARLLSGHSYEQYF.

This chain links TRBV10-1 with TRBJ2-7; D remains ambiguous. V lost 2 bases to trimming and J lost 5 bases, with 16 bases between them. Germline V gene sequence: CDR1 WNHNN, CDR2 SYGVQD (reference sequence). This CDR3 spans 15 amino acids. The CDR3, as DNA: TGCGCCAGCAGTGAGCCCGACCCTTCGAGGAACGAGCAGTACTTC. Translated: CASSEPDPSRNEQYF.

This chain connects TRBV7-3 to TRBJ1-3; 8 nucleotides line up with TRBD1. The junction had 7 bases not matched to a gene; V was cut back by 0 bases and J by 15 bases. Germline values: CDR1 SGHTA, CDR2 FQGTGA. The CDR3 has 13 residues. The CDR3 reads CASSLTGTGQEYF. CDR3 coding DNA: TGTGCCAGCAGCTTAACGGGCACGGGACAGGAATATTTT.

The rearrangement joins TRBV6-5 to TRBJ1-3, with no clear D. The V end lost 0 bases, the J end lost 9 bases, and 12 bases lay between the germline ends. This CDR3 contains 14 residues. CDR1 is MNHEY, CDR2 SVGAGI, per germline. CDR3 region: CASSYSMAEGTIYF. CDR3 nucleotide sequence: TGTGCCAGCAGTTACTCGATGGCAGAGGGCACCATATATTTT.

The V gene is TRBV19, the J gene TRBJ2-1; D is tentatively TRBD1 or TRBD2 (5 bases each). The germline V and J ends were trimmed by 10 bases and 9 bases, with 19 bases remaining between them. There are 13 residues in the CDR3. Germline-derived CDR1 and CDR2 are LNHDA and SQIVND (reference sequence). CDR3 sequence reads: CATMGQAGLEQFF. As DNA, the CDR3 is TGTGCCACCATGGGGCAGGCGGGCCTTGAGCAGTTCTTC.

This chain links TRBV10-3 with TRBJ2-3, with D maybe TRBD2 (5 bases). Germline loops: CDR1 ENHRY, CDR2 SYGVKD. Trimming left V 11 bases short and J 2 bases short, with 11 bases between. The CDR3 length is 12 residues. Here the CDR3 DNA reads TGTGCCGTCGGAGGATCCACAGATACGCAGTATTTT. Translated, it gives CAVGGSTDTQYF.

This clone was seen a single time. This sequence joins TRBV6-2 or TRBV6-3 and TRBJ1-1; 7 nucleotides agree with TRBD1. V shed 0 bases, J shed 5 bases, and the junction held 6 bases outside the gene matches. CDR3 size: 15 residues. Germline CDR1 is MNHEY and CDR2 is SVGEGT. Here the CDR3 reads CASSYSRGLYTEAFF. In DNA, the CDR3 is TGTGCCAGCAGTTACTCGAGGGGGCTATATACTGAAGCTTTCTTT.

This chain uses TRBV12-1 with TRBJ1-1; TRBD1 is the table's D call, not checked against the DNA. TRBV12-1 is annotated as a pseudogene. This CDR3 has 14 amino acids. The CDR3 sequence: CASSFGQANTEAFF. CDR3 nucleotides: TGTGCCAGCAGCTTTGGACAGGCCAACACTGAAGCTTTCTTT.

The chain uses TRBV12-3 or TRBV12-4 and TRBJ2-1; unclear D gene. Trimming took 2 bases from V and 4 from J, leaving 6 bases between them. This CDR3 is 13 amino acids long. This CDR3 is CASSLKIYNEQFF. In DNA form, the CDR3 reads TGTGCCAGCAGTTTAAAGATATACAATGAGCAGTTCTTC.

The chain is built from TRBV6-5 and TRBJ2-1, with a tentative D call TRBD2 (5 bases). Trimming removed 6 bases at V and 3 bases at J, with 9 bases between. Germline-derived CDR1 and CDR2 are MNHEY and SVGAGI. CDR3 size: 13 residues. The CDR3 here is CASRRANYNEQFF. DNA of the CDR3: TGTGCCAGCAGGCGGGCGAACTACAATGAGCAGTTCTTC.

V gene TRBV6-1 combines with J gene TRBJ1-1; unclear D gene. The CDR3 is 13 residues long. Germline CDR1 MNHNS, CDR2 SASEGT. With 3 bases removed from V and 8 bases from J, the gap between germline ends came to 13 bases. The CDR3 sequence is CASSDREGLEAFF. For the CDR3, the DNA is TGTGCCAGCAGTGATCGGGAAGGGCTCGAAGCTTTCTTT.

The rearrangement links TRBV30 to TRBJ1-6, with a weak D call TRBD1 (6 bases). The CDR3 consists of 15 residues. Trimming removed 2 bases from V and 4 bases from J, with 12 bases in between. Germline V gene data show CDR1 as GTSNPN and CDR2 as SVGIG (reference sequence). The CDR3 sequence: CAWSRQGIYNSPLHF. For the CDR3, the DNA is TGTGCCTGGAGTAGGCAGGGGATTTATAATTCACCCCTCCACTTT.

This clone was counted once. The chain recombines TRBV2 with TRBJ2-1, with D possibly matching TRBD2 (5 bases). The V gene lost 3 bases and the J gene lost 1 base, with 10 bases spanning the gap. CDR3 length equals 15 residues. Germline V gene sequence: CDR1 SNHLY, CDR2 FYNNEI. This CDR3 is CASSEWELSYNEQFF. Written as DNA, the CDR3 is TGTGCCAGCAGTGAGTGGGAGTTATCCTACAATGAGCAGTTCTTC. The full variable domain, in which reference TRBV2 and TRBJ2-1 provide the parts outside the CDR3, is EPEVTQTPSHQVTQMGQEVILRCVPISNHLYFYWYRQILGQKVEFLVSFYNNEISEKSEIFDDQFSVERPDGSNFTLKIRSTKLEDSAMYFCASSEWELSYNEQFFGPGTRLTVL.

The chain combines TRBV28 with TRBJ1-2; a possible D gene is TRBD1 (6 bases). V lost 5 bases to trimming and J lost 3 bases, with 19 bases between them. Germline values: CDR1 MDHEN, CDR2 SYDVKM. There are 16 residues in the CDR3. Here the CDR3 reads CASSPQGGGLYYGYTF. DNA of the CDR3: TGTGCCAGCAGTCCACAGGGTGGAGGACTATACTATGGCTACACCTTC.